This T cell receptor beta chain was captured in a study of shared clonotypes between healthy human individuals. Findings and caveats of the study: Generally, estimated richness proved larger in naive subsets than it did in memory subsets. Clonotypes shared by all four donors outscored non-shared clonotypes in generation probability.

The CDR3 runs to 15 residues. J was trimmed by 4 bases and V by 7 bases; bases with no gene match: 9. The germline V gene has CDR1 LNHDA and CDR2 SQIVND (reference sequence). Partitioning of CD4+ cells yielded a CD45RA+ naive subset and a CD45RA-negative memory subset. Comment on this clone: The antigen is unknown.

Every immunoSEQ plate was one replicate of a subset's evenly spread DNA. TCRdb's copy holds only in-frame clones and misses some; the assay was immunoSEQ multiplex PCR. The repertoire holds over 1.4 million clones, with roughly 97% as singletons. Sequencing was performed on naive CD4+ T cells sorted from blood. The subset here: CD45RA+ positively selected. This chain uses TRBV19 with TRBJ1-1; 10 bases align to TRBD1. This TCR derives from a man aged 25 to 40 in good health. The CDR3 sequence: CASNSGQGWGTEAFF. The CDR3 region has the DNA TGTGCCAGTAACTCGGGACAGGGGTGGGGCACTGAAGCTTTCTTT.